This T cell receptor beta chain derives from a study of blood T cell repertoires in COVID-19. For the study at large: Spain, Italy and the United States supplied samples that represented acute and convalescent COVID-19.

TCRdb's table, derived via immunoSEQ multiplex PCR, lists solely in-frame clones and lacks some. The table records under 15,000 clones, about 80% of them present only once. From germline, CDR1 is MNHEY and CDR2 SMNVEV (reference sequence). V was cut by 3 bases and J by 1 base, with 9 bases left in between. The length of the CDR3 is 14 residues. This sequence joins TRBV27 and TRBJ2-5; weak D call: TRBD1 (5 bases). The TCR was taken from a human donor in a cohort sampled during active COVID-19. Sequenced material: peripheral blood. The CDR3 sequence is CASSFRATQETQYF. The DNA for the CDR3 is TGTGCCAGCAGTTTCAGGGCTACCCAAGAGACCCAGTACTTC.